Following are 21 T cell receptor beta chains from one sample sequenced in a study of T cell responses to AZD1222 COVID-19 vaccine. The repertoire was sequenced with immunoSEQ multiplex PCR; TCRdb's copy has only in-frame clones and lacks some. The table has about 100,000 clones, approximately 91% seen once; the top ten hold over 15%. Specimen: peripheral blood, collected on day 0 of AZD1222 vaccination. The receptors were sampled from an adult in good health.

The rearrangement joins TRBV6-5 to TRBJ1-5, with D possibly TRBD1 on 5 matching bases. V was clipped by 6 bases and J by 7 bases, with 16 bases between them. Germline assignment: CDR1 MNHEY and CDR2 SVGAGI. The CDR3 covers 14 residues. The CDR3 loop is CASRSQGGVQPQHF. The DNA for the CDR3 is TGTGCCAGCAGGAGCCAGGGAGGGGTCCAGCCCCAGCATTTT.

The chain combines TRBV5-1 with TRBJ2-1; TRBD1 is a possible D gene (6 bases). Between the trimmed V and J ends, which lost 1 base and 5 bases, there was a span of 13 bases. Germline loops: CDR1 SGHRS, CDR2 YFSETQ. This CDR3 spans 15 amino acids. The CDR3 coding sequence is TGCGCCAGCAGCTTGACCGGACAGCCAAACAATGAGCAGTTCTTC. This codes for CASSLTGQPNNEQFF. Full variable domain (outside the CDR3, taken from reference TRBV5-1 and TRBJ2-1): KAGVTQTPRYLIKTRGQQVTLSCSPISGHRSVSWYQQTPGQGLQFLFEYFSETQRNKGNFPGRFSGRQFSNSRSEMNVSTLELGDSALYLCASSLTGQPNNEQFFGPGTRLTVL.

The gene calls are TRBV5-4 and TRBJ2-6; TRBD1 might be the D (7 bases). Germline CDR1 SGHNT, CDR2 YYREEE (reference sequence). This CDR3 has 18 amino acids. V lost 3 bases to trimming and J lost 0 bases, with 16 bases between them. The CDR3 protein is CASSSGGAGGSGANVLTF. Written as DNA, the CDR3 is TGTGCCAGCAGCTCCGGCGGGGCAGGGGGCTCTGGGGCCAACGTCCTGACTTTC.

The V gene is TRBV12-2, the J gene TRBJ2-3; TRBD2 is the table's D call and was not checked against the DNA. TRBV12-2 represents a pseudogene. The CDR3 is made up of 17 amino acids. Here the CDR3 reads CASRLGWAGGFPDTQYF. The DNA for the CDR3 is TGTGCAAGTCGCTTGGGTTGGGCGGGAGGATTCCCAGATACGCAGTATTTT.

The V gene is TRBV27, the J gene TRBJ1-4; D possibly corresponds to TRBD1 (6 bases). This CDR3 spans 15 amino acids. With 5 bases removed from V and 1 base from J, the gap between germline ends came to 11 bases. Per germline, CDR1 MNHEY and CDR2 SMNVEV (reference sequence). CDR3 nucleotide sequence: TGTGCCAGCAGTCCCCTACAGGGAACTAATGAAAAACTGTTTTTT. It yields the protein CASSPLQGTNEKLFF.

This chain connects TRBV28 to TRBJ1-5; possibly TRBD1 for D (5 bases). CDR3 length: 19 amino acids. CDR1 MDHEN and CDR2 SYDVKM come from the germline V gene. Trimming pared 1 base from V and 6 bases from J, leaving 25 bases between. DNA for the CDR3: TGTGCCAGCAGTTTATTATTAGTAACAGGCCCCCGGGGTTTTCAGCCCCAGCATTTT. This sequence encodes CASSLLLVTGPRGFQPQHF.

This clone is a singleton in its sample. This rearrangement joins TRBV20-1 to TRBJ2-7; D remains ambiguous. Germline V gene lookup returns CDR1 DFQATT and CDR2 SNEGSKA (reference sequence). The CDR3 consists of 11 residues. The germline V and J ends were trimmed by 0 bases and 6 bases, with 6 bases remaining between them. The CDR3 region has the DNA TGCAGTGCTAGAGATCAACGCGAGCAGTACTTC. Amino acids: CSARDQREQYF.

The V gene is TRBV9, the J gene TRBJ1-1; TRBD1 agrees at 7 bases. The CDR3 runs to 15 residues. Germline CDR1 SGDLS, CDR2 YYNGEE. The trim removed 4 bases at V and 1 base at J, leaving 7 bases unmatched. This chain's CDR3 is CASSSNRQGNTEAFF. CDR3 sequence (DNA): TGTGCCAGCAGCTCAAATCGACAGGGGAACACTGAAGCTTTCTTT.

This clone was detected only a few times. The chain has TRBV5-8 and TRBJ1-1; 7 bases are shared with TRBD1. The CDR3 length is 15 residues. CDR1 and CDR2 (germline): SGHTS, YDEGEE. V dropped 4 bases and J dropped 8; count of bases not matched to a gene: 14. CDR3 region: CASSPTGAPPAEAFF. The CDR3 nucleotides read TGTGCCAGCAGCCCTACAGGGGCGCCCCCCGCCGAAGCTTTCTTT.

The J gene is TRBJ2-7, the V gene TRBV15; a weak D match, TRBD2 (5 bases). Deletions cut 0 bases from V and 3 bases from J, with 12 bases between. The CDR3 sequence is 15 residues long. Germline-derived CDR1 and CDR2 are LNHNV and YYDKDF (reference sequence). The CDR3: CATSRDAGVGYEQYF. The CDR3 coding sequence is TGTGCCACCAGCAGAGATGCCGGGGTTGGCTACGAGCAGTACTTC.

The chain is built from TRBV5-4 and TRBJ1-6, with TRBD1 matching over 11 bases. Germline CDR1 reads SGHNT; CDR2 reads YYREEE (reference sequence). The CDR3 is 14 amino acids. V trimming: 3 bases; J trimming: 9 bases; junction bases outside the gene matches: 2. This CDR3 reads CASSWDRGSSPLHF. CDR3 bases: TGTGCCAGCAGCTGGGACAGGGGGAGTTCACCCCTCCACTTT.

Here the CDR3 DNA reads TGTGCCAGCAGCATAGGGTCAGCTAACTATGGCTACACCTTC. It translates to CASSIGSANYGYTF. This chain joins TRBV7-9 and TRBJ1-2; D is uncertain. The germline V gene encodes CDR1 SEHNR and CDR2 FQNEAQ (reference sequence). The CDR3 is 14 amino acids. With 5 bases removed from V and 0 bases from J, the gap between germline ends came to 10 bases.

The chain joins TRBV30 to TRBJ2-5; 9 bases are a match to TRBD2. This CDR3 is 13 amino acids long. J gave up 5 bases and V 0 bases, and 1 base lay outside the gene matches. CDR1 is GTSNPN and CDR2 is SVGIG in the germline V gene (reference sequence). This CDR3 is CAWSVTSGETQYF. Written as DNA, the CDR3 is TGTGCCTGGAGTGTAACTAGCGGGGAGACCCAGTACTTC. Using reference TRBV30 and TRBJ2-5 for the parts outside the CDR3, the full variable domain is SQTIHQWPATLVQPVGSPLSLECTVEGTSNPNLYWYRQAAGRGLQLLFYSVGIGQISSEVPQNLSASRPQDRQFILSSKKLLLSDSGFYLCAWSVTSGETQYFGPGTRLLVL.

The rearrangement joins TRBV7-9 to TRBJ2-5; 8 bases line up with TRBD2. Germline loops: CDR1 SEHNR, CDR2 FQNEAQ (reference sequence). This CDR3 region has 13 residues. V lost 11 bases, J lost 6 bases, and 11 bases stayed unmatched. The CDR3 reads CAHEGSGEQTQYF. The CDR3 coding sequence is TGTGCCCACGAGGGTAGCGGGGAACAGACCCAGTACTTC.

The genes are TRBV5-1 and TRBJ2-3; tentatively, D is TRBD1 (7 bases). Germline V lookup: CDR1 SGHRS, CDR2 YFSETQ. Trimming cost V 0 bases and J 6 bases, with 14 bases left between them. This CDR3 spans 15 amino acids. CDR3 region: CASSLARTGGDTQYF. The CDR3 nucleotides read TGCGCCAGCAGCTTGGCCCGGACAGGAGGGGATACGCAGTATTTT.

This chain connects TRBV5-1 to TRBJ2-2, with no clear D. The CDR3 is made up of 13 amino acids. The V end lost 0 bases, the J end lost 6 bases, and 6 bases lay between the germline ends. Per the germline V gene, CDR1 is SGHRS and CDR2 is YFSETQ. CDR3 nucleotides: TGCGCCAGCAGCTTGGGTTGGGCCGGGGAGCTGTTTTTT. This encodes CASSLGWAGELFF.

This rearrangement joins TRBV7-6 to TRBJ1-2; 9 bases are a match to TRBD1. The length of the CDR3 is 15 residues. J gave up 4 bases and V 2 bases, and 5 bases lay outside the gene matches. Germline assignment: CDR1 SGHVS and CDR2 FNYEAQ. CDR3 DNA: TGTGCCAGCAGCTTACTATCGGGACAGGGCTATGGCTACACCTTC. As protein: CASSLLSGQGYGYTF.

The rearrangement uses TRBV15 and TRBJ1-5; D unresolved. Trimming pared 3 bases from V and 4 bases from J, leaving 7 bases between. From germline, CDR1 is LNHNV and CDR2 YYDKDF (reference sequence). This CDR3 is built from 13 residues. For the CDR3, the DNA is TGTGCCACCAGCAGTGCTAATAATCAGCCCCAGCATTTT. As protein: CATSSANNQPQHF. Full variable domain (outside the CDR3, taken from reference TRBV15 and TRBJ1-5): DAMVIQNPRYQVTQFGKPVTLSCSQTLNHNVMYWYQQKSSQAPKLLFHYYDKDFNNEADTPDNFQSRRPNTSFCFLDIRSPGLGDTAMYLCATSSANNQPQHFGDGTRLSIL.

The sample holds one count of this clone. CDR3 sequence reads: CASSPGGQGGTDTQYF. The CDR3 coding sequence is TGCGCCAGCAGCCCGGGGGGACAGGGTGGCACAGATACGCAGTATTTT. The chain uses TRBV5-1 and TRBJ2-3; 9 bases line up with TRBD1. The V and J ends lost 4 bases and 1 base, in that order; junction bases with no gene match: 7. Germline lookup yields CDR1 SGHRS and CDR2 YFSETQ. The CDR3 sequence is 16 residues long.

The chain employs TRBV28 and TRBJ2-7, with 7 bases fitting TRBD1. J was trimmed by 3 bases and V by 6 bases; bases with no gene match: 5. The CDR3 is 13 amino acids. The germline CDR1 and CDR2 sequences are MDHEN and SYDVKM. In nucleotides, the CDR3 is TGTGCCAGCAGCCGGACAGGTCTCTACGAGCAGTACTTC. Its translation is CASSRTGLYEQYF.

The J gene is TRBJ2-1, the V gene TRBV11-2, with a tentative D call TRBD2 (6 bases). Germline CDR1 and CDR2: SGHAT and FQNNGV. This CDR3 contains 15 residues. Trimming took 3 bases from V and 0 from J, leaving 9 bases between them. The CDR3, as DNA: TGTGCCAGCAGCTTGGCGGGGTTCTCCTACAATGAGCAGTTCTTC. Encoded protein: CASSLAGFSYNEQFF. Filled out from reference TRBV11-2 and TRBJ2-1, the complete variable domain reads EAGVAQSPRYKIIEKRQSVAFWCNPISGHATLYWYQQILGQGPKLLIQFQNNGVVDDSQLPKDRFSAERLKGVDSTLKIQPAKLEDSAVYLCASSLAGFSYNEQFFGPGTRLTVL.